This T cell receptor beta chain was identified in a study of blood T cell repertoires in COVID-19. In the study overall: Samples taken during acute and convalescent COVID-19 were collected in the United States, Italy and Spain.

Measured with immunoSEQ multiplex PCR; TCRdb has only the in-frame clones, and not every one. The sample yields 25,000 to 35,000 clones, 80% to 90% seen once. Germline-derived CDR1 and CDR2 are SQVTM and ANQGSEA. The V and J ends lost 6 bases and 2 bases, in that order; junction bases with no gene match: 3. The CDR3 totals 12 residues. The rearrangement joins TRBV29-1 to TRBJ1-2; 7 nucleotides align to TRBD1. The sample consisted of peripheral blood. The receptor was derived from a human donor with acute or convalescent COVID-19. The donor label of this sample is uncertain. CDR3 DNA: TGCAGCGTAGTACAGGGGAACTATGGCTACACCTTC. This translates into CSVVQGNYGYTF. Complete variable domain (other parts from reference TRBV29-1 and TRBJ1-2): SAVISQKPSRDICQRGTSLTIQCQVDSQVTMMFWYRQQPGQSLTLIATANQGSEATYESGFVIDKFPISRPNLTFSTLTVSNMSPEDSSIYLCSVVQGNYGYTFGSGTRLTVV.